The following is a TCR beta chain sequence with its context. Ten or more counts support this clonotype. Its binding antigen is unknown. No much larger clonotype is one base removed from it; base qualities were not supplied. The TCR beta CDR3 regions were amplified from the RNA transcripts. A first-round RT-PCR of the TCR CDR3 used the HTBI primer set with the Qiagen OneStep RT-PCR kit. The libraries were constructed in a second round of multiplex PCR and then size-selected and purified. Paired-end sequencing of the libraries was performed with 100 bp reads on an Illumina HiSeq2000. The study's processing was this. SOAPnuke was used to process the raw data, with reads discarded if the reads contained adapters or uncalled bases, had a mean Phred below 15, or lacked an exact constant-primer or identifier match. High-quality paired reads were merged with COPE v1.2.5, and unique nucleotide sequences were defined as clonotypes. Clonotypes were aligned to IMGT TRBV, TRBD and TRBJ reference segments using MiTCR v1.1. The analysis included only V-J combinations with a frequency above 0.0001, which together covered 98% to 99.2% of the repertoires. A TCS score was defined as the ratio between F50 (clonal expansion) and ExV (chaos), using BLOSUM62-based TCRdist between CDR3 peptides within each V-J. Welch's t-statistics and random forest reduced around 520 V-J features to roughly 13, which were used in a naive Bayes classifier (R e1071). TCRdb itself trimmed the public reads at Q25 with fastp, ran MiXCR and retained productive beta chains. Every CDR3 protein is listed once, alongside the most common genes and DNA of its rows. The V and J calls were not made by the authors but by TCRdb's processing. The sample data list hundreds of thousands of distinct CDR3 sequences, and roughly 15% of these were observed just once. The ten largest clones represent approximately 3.5% of the sample.

The data were taken from a study of T cells in Graves' hyperthyroidism and ophthalmopathy (dated by TCRdb to about 2019). Some background on the complete study: Peripheral blood samples were taken at the time of initial diagnosis, prior to any treatment. Following sampling, methimazole starting at 30 mg daily was given to hyperthyroidism patients, and high-dose intravenous methylprednisolone was given to ophthalmopathy patients. In addition, the study compared T-cell repertoires in thyroid tissue and in blood from 6 or 7 Graves' hyperthyroidism patients. The approximately 100 discovery patients were randomly divided into training and test sets at a 7:3 ratio. The paper describes TCR Vbeta CDR3 sequencing of some 130 peripheral blood samples, made up of roughly 45 ophthalmopathy patients, roughly 80 hyperthyroidism patients and around 17 progressor patients. TCR V-J signatures able to tell the groups apart were searched for in a discovery cohort of around 95 patients, of whom under 45 had Graves' ophthalmopathy and roughly 57 had stable Graves' hyperthyroidism. Prospective prediction of ophthalmopathy was tested in an independent validation cohort consisting of fewer than 20 hyperthyroidism patients and around 16 patients who later progressed to ophthalmopathy.

The paper's findings and limits, for the study overall: Sample size was not statistically predetermined, and blinding of investigators to group allocation was not performed. In cross-validation, a model built on a 13 V-J signature told ophthalmopathy apart from stable hyperthyroidism with about 90% sensitivity and roughly 81% specificity, and in testing the same model reached 80%/75%. Most expanded thyroid clonotypes (frequency above 0.001) were also found in blood, which suggests that blood repertoires may mirror thyroid immune responses. During validation, the model predicted progression to ophthalmopathy a median of around 7 months ahead of onset, with more than 55% sensitivity and roughly 72% specificity.

The junction carries 16 bases between V and J, which are trimmed by 7 bases and 4 bases respectively. Taken from cysteine to phenylalanine, the CDR3 has 14 residues. Only the CDR3 DNA is retained, 42 bases long and in frame from the first base. The germline V gene supplies CDR1 SNHLY and CDR2 FYNNEI. Ophthalmopathy patients had moderately to severely active disease, Clinical Activity Score of at least 3, NOSPECS grade of at least 4, and duration under 3 months. Patients with uncontrolled infections, other autoimmune diseases, pregnancy or lactation were excluded. Diagnoses were based on clinical symptoms, serum thyroxine and TRAb, thyroid ultrasound and orbital computed tomography. PBMCs were separated from around 9.1 ml of fresh peripheral blood using Ficoll-Paque density gradient centrifugation. Trizol reagent was used to extract total RNA, and RNA quality was then checked on an Agilent 2100 Bioanalyzer.

The clonotype was recovered from a woman aged 40 to 55 with Graves' ophthalmopathy. Sequencing used blood. The sequence is built from TRBV2 and TRBJ2-5, with the D gene call left open. CDR3 sequence: CASNVDRHTETQYF. At the DNA level, the sequence is TGTGCCAGCAACGTTGACCGCCACACAGAGACCCAGTACTTC. With the rest looked up from the reference TRBV2 and TRBJ2-5 genes rather than sequenced, the full variable domain is EPEVTQTPSHQVTQMGQEVILRCVPISNHLYFYWYRQILGQKVEFLVSFYNNEISEKSEIFDDQFSVERPDGSNFTLKIRSTKLEDSAMYFCASNVDRHTETQYFGPGTRLLVL.